This TCR beta chain was observed in a study of blood T cells in healthy people across ages. Primers used in a second PCR of about 7 to 12 cycles were a sample-barcoded 5' primer and a J-beta primer mix. Every cDNA was tagged by a template-switch adaptor with 12 random nucleotides. MiXCR, run by TCRdb on the 5' RACE reads, gives a single entry per CDR3 protein. The sample consists of about 2 million distinct CDR3 sequences, around half of them appearing once. This clonotype has only a few counts. There are 14 residues in the CDR3. V dropped 3 bases and J dropped 0 bases, with 10 bases sitting between them. The germline gives CDR1 SQVTM, CDR2 ANQGSEA.

This receptor was obtained from a woman aged 35 to 49 in good health. The sample comprised blood. V usage is TRBV29-1 and J usage is TRBJ2-3, with D hard to call. The CDR3 region is CSVEVLSSTDTQYF. In DNA, the CDR3 is TGCAGCGTTGAGGTCCTTTCTAGCACAGATACGCAGTATTTT.